This section outlines one T cell receptor beta chain sequence together with its context. Antigen unknown. The CDR3 is made up of 12 amino acids. Germline loops: CDR1 SNHLY, CDR2 FYNNEI. V lost 4 bases and J lost 4, with 8 bases in between. This sample was included in a study of cytomegalovirus exposure and HLA in healthy donors. Study observations and caveats: Prior analysis indicated that the majority of TCR beta V segments exhibited productivity approximately 87% or approximately 30% of the time.

With 60 Vbeta and 13 Jbeta primers, the PCR was carried out. Sequencing used immunoSEQ multiplex PCR; TCRdb keeps in-frame clones, though not all of them. The table shows around 120,000 clones, with more than 60% occurring only once. The sequence derives from a woman aged 40 to 49 in good health and CMV-seropositive. The chain carries TRBV2 and TRBJ2-7, with D tentatively TRBD2 (5 bases). The sequencing input was PBMCs. CDR3 coding DNA: TGTGCCAGCAGTGTTCGGGGTTACGAGCAGTACTTC. It is translated as CASSVRGYEQYF.